This T cell receptor beta chain was identified during a study of T-cell memory formation after mild COVID-19. At the level of the study: For the most part, TCR clusters were specific to one donor.

The CDR3 totals 17 residues. Study results and limitations: For contracting clones, CD4+ ones sat mainly in CM and EM, CD8+ in EMRA.

5'RACE, which relied on constant-segment primers, yielded TCR alpha and TCR beta cDNA libraries carrying sample barcodes and UMIs. One entry per CDR3 protein results from TCRdb running MiXCR on the 5' RACE reads. Among approximately 250,000 distinct CDR3 sequences, roughly 15% were seen once, and the ten largest hold approximately 2.1%. As concerns this clonotype: No antigen is known for it. One junction end disagrees with the germline gene, perhaps due to a read error.

The sequencing input was PBMCs or a T cell subset sorted from them (not recorded which). The chain links TRBV12-3 or TRBV12-4 to TRBJ2-7, with no clear D. This clonotype was obtained from an adult woman who had mild COVID-19 (a few samples of this study predate the infection). Cell type and time point are not known. This CDR3 is CASSLGTSGRYTYEQYF. The CDR3 nucleotides read TGTGCCAGCAGCTTAGGTACCTCCGGAAGGTACACCTACGAGCAGTACTTC.